A single sample is the source of the 15 T cell receptor beta chains below, sequenced in a study of T cells in localized non-small cell lung cancer. Produced via immunoSEQ multiplex PCR; TCRdb's table is partial and in-frame only. The data show 61,000 or so clones, 80% to 90% seen once. The material was peripheral blood, obtained before any cancer treatment. All receptors derive from a woman aged 40-70 years with stage I lung adenocarcinoma.

V usage is TRBV5-1 and J usage is TRBJ1-1; 8 nucleotides align to TRBD1. This CDR3 contains 14 residues. With V trimmed by 0 bases and J by 5 bases, 3 bases remained unmatched. Germline values: CDR1 SGHRS, CDR2 YFSETQ. CDR3: CASSLETGVTEAFF. The DNA for the CDR3 is TGCGCCAGCAGCTTGGAGACAGGGGTTACTGAAGCTTTCTTT.

This chain links TRBV5-1 with TRBJ2-1; D unresolved. The germline V and J ends were trimmed by 4 bases and 2 bases, with 13 bases remaining between them. This CDR3 contains 15 residues. CDR1 and CDR2 (germline): SGHRS, YFSETQ. Written as DNA, the CDR3 is TGCGCCAGCAGCATAAGCCCAACGGCCTACAATGAGCAGTTCTTC. Translating gives CASSISPTAYNEQFF.

Comment on this clone: This specimen includes other DNA sequences encoding the same CDR3. The chain links TRBV5-1 to TRBJ1-1, with D uncertain. The CDR3 loop spans 12 amino acids. Germline V gene data show CDR1 as SGHRS and CDR2 as YFSETQ. V was clipped by 0 bases and J by 11 bases, with 11 bases between them. CDR3 amino acids: CASSLDGLDAFF. The CDR3 nucleotides are TGCGCCAGCAGCTTGGACGGGTTAGACGCTTTCTTT.

The CDR3 bases are TGTGCCAGCAGCCCGGACAGGGGCAATCAGCCCCAGCATTTT. Its protein product is CASSPDRGNQPQHF. This chain joins TRBV7-2 and TRBJ1-5, with 8 bases aligning to TRBD1. The CDR3 consists of 14 residues. The germline gives CDR1 SGHTA, CDR2 FQGNSA. Trimming removed 5 bases from V and 2 bases from J; junction bases left unmatched: 2.

The rearrangement joins TRBV18 to TRBJ2-7, with 10 bases aligning to TRBD2. Germline CDR1 and CDR2: KGHSH and LQKENI. The CDR3 sequence is 15 residues long. Trimming took 1 base from V and 4 from J; bases not matched to a gene: 4. The CDR3 DNA follows: TGTGCCAGCTCACCACTAGCGGGGGGCATGTACGAGCAGTACTTC. This gives the protein CASSPLAGGMYEQYF.

V is TRBV28 and J is TRBJ1-2, with D maybe TRBD1 (5 bases). Germline V gene lookup returns CDR1 MDHEN and CDR2 SYDVKM. The CDR3 is made up of 12 amino acids. V was pared by 9 bases and J by 4 bases, with 12 bases between. The CDR3 region is CASRGISYGYTF. The CDR3 nucleotides are TGTGCCAGTAGGGGTATCAGCTATGGCTACACCTTC.

V and J are TRBV4-2 and TRBJ2-3, with D possibly being TRBD2 (7 bases). The germline gives CDR1 LGHNA, CDR2 YNFKEQ. V was pared by 3 bases and J by 7 bases, with 29 bases between. The CDR3 sequence is 19 residues long. The DNA for the CDR3 is TGTGCCAGCAGCCACATCACCAACGAGGGGGGGCTCCGCGGGAATACGCAGTATTTT. Translating it yields CASSHITNEGGLRGNTQYF.

The CDR3 loop reads CASSLLGEAYGYTF. DNA for the CDR3: TGTGCCAGCAGCTTATTGGGGGAGGCCTATGGCTACACCTTC. This sequence joins TRBV7-9 and TRBJ1-2; TRBD1 is a possible D gene (5 bases). V was cut by 2 bases and J by 4 bases, with 11 bases left in between. Looked up from germline, CDR1 is SEHNR and CDR2 is FQNEAQ (reference sequence). CDR3 length equals 14 residues.

The chain uses TRBV5-4 and TRBJ2-2; 7 positions agree with TRBD2. Germline CDR1 reads SGHNT; CDR2 reads YYREEE (reference sequence). J gave up 1 base and V 1 base, and 1 base lay outside the gene matches. The CDR3 is 15 residues long. As DNA, the CDR3 is TGTGCCAGCAGCTTGAGCGGGGTGAACACCGGGGAGCTGTTTTTT. Its translation: CASSLSGVNTGELFF.

This clone was seen more than once but under ten times. The chain links TRBV7-3 to TRBJ2-7, with 8 bases fitting TRBD2. This CDR3 is 13 amino acids long. After removal of 6 bases from V and 5 bases from J, the junction contained 6 bases not matched to a gene. The V gene's germline CDR1 is SGHTA and CDR2 FQGTGA. The CDR3 DNA reads as TGTGCCAGCAGTCAAACGCGGGGGGACGAGCAGTACTTC. This codes for CASSQTRGDEQYF.

In its sample, this clone was seen once. V usage is TRBV6-6 and J usage is TRBJ2-1; a possible D gene is TRBD1 (6 bases). Germline CDR1 reads MNHNY; CDR2 reads SVGAGI (reference sequence). V gave up 8 bases and J gave up 9 bases, with 17 bases separating them. The CDR3 has 13 amino acids. CDR3 nucleotides: TGTGCCAGCGGAAACTCTGGGGGCACTGAGCAGTTCTTC. It codes for CASGNSGGTEQFF.

CDR3 in amino acids: CASSLGTVTEAFF. The CDR3 region has the DNA TGCGCCAGCAGCTTGGGCACCGTCACTGAAGCTTTCTTT. V usage is TRBV5-1 and J usage is TRBJ1-1; no clear D. The CDR3 has 13 amino acids. CDR1 is SGHRS and CDR2 is YFSETQ in the germline V gene. The V end lost 0 bases, the J end lost 4 bases, and 7 bases lay between the germline ends. Full variable domain (remainder filled in from reference TRBV5-1 and TRBJ1-1): KAGVTQTPRYLIKTRGQQVTLSCSPISGHRSVSWYQQTPGQGLQFLFEYFSETQRNKGNFPGRFSGRQFSNSRSEMNVSTLELGDSALYLCASSLGTVTEAFFGQGTRLTVV.

This clone was counted once. The chain carries TRBV5-1 and TRBJ1-6; D remains ambiguous. The V end was cut by 0 bases, the J end by 0 bases, with 13 bases between. Germline CDR1 reads SGHRS; CDR2 reads YFSETQ. The CDR3 spans 18 residues. The CDR3 DNA is TGCGCCAGCAGCTTGGCCCTAGACCGATTCTCCTATAATTCACCCCTCCACTTT. Its protein product is CASSLALDRFSYNSPLHF. Filled out from reference TRBV5-1 and TRBJ1-6, the complete variable domain reads KAGVTQTPRYLIKTRGQQVTLSCSPISGHRSVSWYQQTPGQGLQFLFEYFSETQRNKGNFPGRFSGRQFSNSRSEMNVSTLELGDSALYLCASSLALDRFSYNSPLHFGNGTRLTVT.

The V call is TRBV30, the J call TRBJ1-5; possibly TRBD1 for D (6 bases). The V end was cut by 1 base, the J end by 0 bases, with 10 bases between. This CDR3 is 15 amino acids long. Per germline, CDR1 GTSNPN and CDR2 SVGIG (reference sequence). CDR3 in amino acids: CAWSEGQFSNQPQHF. As DNA, the CDR3 is TGTGCCTGGAGTGAAGGACAGTTTAGCAATCAGCCCCAGCATTTT. The entire variable domain, with the rest obtained from reference TRBV30 and TRBJ1-5, is as follows: SQTIHQWPATLVQPVGSPLSLECTVEGTSNPNLYWYRQAAGRGLQLLFYSVGIGQISSEVPQNLSASRPQDRQFILSSKKLLLSDSGFYLCAWSEGQFSNQPQHFGDGTRLSIL.

J is TRBJ2-2 and V is TRBV7-2; D possibly matches TRBD1 or TRBD2 (5 bases each). Germline V CDR1 and CDR2: SGHTA, FQGNSA. The CDR3 covers 16 residues. V was pared by 3 bases and J by 0 bases, with 11 bases between. Here the CDR3 reads CASSLRDGANTGELFF. The CDR3, as DNA: TGTGCCAGCAGCTTGAGGGACGGCGCGAACACCGGGGAGCTGTTTTTT.